Shown below are 14 T cell receptor beta chains from a single sample sequenced in a study of tumor and adjacent non-tumor tissue in lung cancer. A modified ARM-PCR protocol with three rounds of nested PCR amplified TCRbeta. Via MiXCR, TCRdb re-called the multiplex PCR reads, giving one row per CDR3 protein. The repertoire holds roughly 150,000 distinct CDR3 sequences, with around two thirds as singletons. No cell sorting was done before RNA was extracted from the tissue. Sequenced: lung tumor tissue. The receptors here all came from a man aged 60-69 years with small cell lung cancer.

A word on this clonotype: Its ends do not fully match the called genes, so a read error is possible. V gene TRBV4-1 combines with J gene TRBJ2-3, with a possible D match to TRBD2 (6 bases). Germline V gives CDR1 MGHRA, CDR2 YSYEKL. The CDR3 contains 16 residues. This CDR3 reads CSSSQDGGTSIDTQYF. The CDR3 DNA reads TGCTCCAGCAGCCAAGATGGCGGAACTAGCATAGATACGCAGTATTTT.

Regarding this clonotype: Compared with germline, one end of the junction differs, possibly owing to a read error. The chain uses TRBV5-1 and TRBJ2-2; the D is unclear. Looked up from germline, CDR1 is SGHRS and CDR2 is YFSETQ. The length of the CDR3 is 15 residues. The CDR3, as DNA: TGCGCCATCAGCTTGGGTCAGATCAACACCGGGGAGCTGTTTTTT. Translated: CAISLGQINTGELFF.

On this clonotype: A much larger clone differs by one base, so this may be a read error. The chain employs TRBV20-1 and TRBJ2-2; 10 bases map to TRBD1. The CDR3 has 16 amino acids. The germline gives CDR1 DFQATT, CDR2 SNEGSKA (reference sequence). For the CDR3, the DNA is TGCAGTTCTAGAGATCGGACAGGGGGACGGACCGGGGAGCTGTTTTTT. Protein product: CSSRDRTGGRTGELFF.

This clonotype showed up just once. Because the CDR3 is missing its conserved closing phenylalanine or tryptophan, this is likely a read error. The chain joins TRBV11-2 to TRBJ2-1; a weak D match, TRBD2 (5 bases). This CDR3 has 16 residues. V dropped 3 bases and J dropped 5 bases, with 17 bases sitting between them. Germline CDR1 and CDR2: SGHAT and FQNNGV. The DNA for the CDR3 is TGTGCCAGCAGCTTGTTGACTATCGGGAAGAACAATGAGCAGTTCATC. It encodes CASSLLTIGKNNEQFI.

Only one count was recorded for this clonotype. The junction differs from germline at one of its ends, possibly a read error. The chain is built from TRBV4-1 and TRBJ1-5; no reliable D call. The CDR3 sequence is 14 residues long. CDR1 MGHRA and CDR2 YSYEKL come from the germline V gene. CDR3 coding DNA: TGCGCCAGCAACTGGCTAAAGAGCAGTCAGCCCCAGCATTTT. This codes for CASNWLKSSQPQHF.

Remarks on this clonotype: At one end, the junction sequence differs from germline, possibly due to a read error. The chain links TRBV4-1 to TRBJ2-2, with TRBD2 as a possible D gene (5 bases). Germline V gene lookup returns CDR1 MGHRA and CDR2 YSYEKL. The CDR3 totals 20 residues. This CDR3 reads CASGQVPPPQSHSNTGELFF. In nucleotides, the CDR3 is TGCGCCAGCGGTCAAGTTCCCCCCCCGCAGTCCCACTCGAACACCGGGGAGCTATTTTTT.

About this clonotype itself: Possible read error: a much larger clone is one base away. The gene calls are TRBV6-6 and TRBJ2-3; 9 bases map to TRBD2. Germline V gene data show CDR1 as MNHNY and CDR2 as SVGAGI (reference sequence). V gave up 7 bases and J gave up 2 bases; unmatched junction bases: 13. This CDR3 is 17 amino acids long. The CDR3 region has the DNA TGTGCCAGCAATACCAAGACTAGCGGAAAATACACAGATACGCAGTATTTT. This sequence encodes CASNTKTSGKYTDTQYF.

Regarding this clonotype: No conserved phenylalanine or tryptophan ends this CDR3, so it is likely a read error. The chain recombines TRBV20-1 with TRBJ1-5, with D possibly matching TRBD1 (6 bases). The CDR3 consists of 14 residues. Germline assignment: CDR1 DFQATT and CDR2 SNEGSKA (reference sequence). The CDR3 DNA reads as TGTAGTGCCGCGGGGACCAGGGGCAATGAGCCCCAGCATCTT. This translates into CSAAGTRGNEPQHL.

Details on this clonotype: A much larger clone sits a single nucleotide away, making a read error possible. This chain uses TRBV6-2 or TRBV6-3 with TRBJ2-3; 12 bases fit TRBD1. Germline values: CDR1 MNHEY, CDR2 SVGEGT. The CDR3 sequence is 17 residues long. CDR3 coding DNA: TGTGCCAGCAGAGCCTTGCCGGGACAGGGGGCGCGAAATACGCGGTATTTT. Its protein product is CASRALPGQGARNTRYF.

The gene calls are TRBV20-1 and TRBJ1-1, with 7 bases identical to TRBD1. This CDR3 comprises 14 residues. The junction had 8 bases not matched to a gene; V was cut back by 6 bases and J by 1 base. Germline CDR1 reads DFQATT; CDR2 reads SNEGSKA (reference sequence). The CDR3 sequence is CSAASTGTNTEAFF. DNA of the CDR3: TGCAGTGCCGCCTCGACAGGGACGAACACTGAAGCTTTCTTT.

This clonotype was seen more than once but under ten times. This may come from a read error, since a much larger clone is one base off. This sequence joins TRBV11-3 and TRBJ2-3, with 9 nucleotides matching TRBD1. V gave up 2 bases and J gave up 5 bases; unmatched junction bases: 5. Germline CDR1 and CDR2: SGHNT and YENEEA. The CDR3 runs 15 residues. The CDR3 sequence: CASSLYRGRGDTQYF. DNA of the CDR3: TGTGCCAGCAGCTTATACAGGGGGCGAGGAGATACGCAGTATTTT. The full variable domain, in which reference TRBV11-3 and TRBJ2-3 provide the parts outside the CDR3, is EAGVVQSPRYKIIEKKQPVAFWCNPISGHNTLYWYLQNLGQGPELLIRYENEEAVDDSQLPKDRFSAERLKGVDSTLKIQPAELGDSAVYLCASSLYRGRGDTQYFGPGTRLTVL.

This clonotype is a singleton in its sample. V is TRBV6-2 or TRBV6-3 and J is TRBJ1-2; no clear D gene. V lost 11 bases, J lost 5 bases, and 18 bases lay in between. CDR1 and CDR2 (germline): MNHEY, SVGEGT. The CDR3 consists of 13 residues. The CDR3 spells CACTSPLRYGYTF. The CDR3 bases are TGTGCCTGCACTTCCCCCTTGAGGTATGGCTACACCTTC.

In this sample, this clonotype turned up many times. The chain has TRBV6-5 and TRBJ1-1; 7 positions match TRBD1. Germline assignment: CDR1 MNHEY and CDR2 SVGAGI. J was trimmed by 8 bases and V by 0 bases; bases with no gene match: 0. This CDR3 has 12 amino acids. CDR3 amino acids: CASSYSTGEAFF. CDR3 nucleotides: TGTGCCAGCAGTTACTCGACAGGGGAAGCTTTCTTT.

This clonotype was observed at least ten times. The genes are TRBV6-5 and TRBJ2-1, with TRBD2 matching 11 bases. Germline-derived CDR1 and CDR2 are MNHEY and SVGAGI. V was clipped by 6 bases and J by 3 bases; unmatched bases: 7. CDR3 length equals 16 residues. The CDR3 bases are TGTGCCAGCAGGTCTCCGACTAGCGGGGTCTACAATGAGCAGTTCTTC. Its protein product is CASRSPTSGVYNEQFF.